These 21 T cell receptor beta chains share one sample of origin, sequenced in a study of beta chain features in type 1 diabetes. As every portion of the isolated RNA was reverse transcribed, the sequencing read expressed TCRB transcripts. The assay was immunoSEQ multiplex PCR, and TCRdb's table has in-frame clones only and misses some. This table holds 300,000 to 400,000 clones, around 13% found once. The sequenced material came from naive CD4+ T cells from blood. The receptors were sampled from a man younger than 35 in good health.

The chain recombines TRBV6-1 with TRBJ1-5, with TRBD1 matching over 7 bases. J was trimmed by 0 bases and V by 4 bases; bases with no gene match: 3. Germline V gene sequence: CDR1 MNHNS, CDR2 SASEGT. This CDR3 has 15 residues. The CDR3 sequence is CASSATGDSNQPQHF. The CDR3 DNA reads as TGTGCCAGCAGTGCCACAGGGGATAGCAATCAGCCCCAGCATTTT.

In its sample, this clone was seen once. The V call is TRBV9, the J call TRBJ1-1; the D gene is possibly TRBD1 (6 bases). V shed 0 bases and J shed 9 bases, with 15 bases lying between them. This CDR3 has 14 residues. Germline V gene lookup returns CDR1 SGDLS and CDR2 YYNGEE. The CDR3 spells CASSVEGTMGKAFF. CDR3 in DNA: TGTGCCAGCAGCGTAGAGGGGACAATGGGGAAAGCTTTCTTT.

This sequence joins TRBV7-3 and TRBJ2-1; TRBD1 is a possible D gene (6 bases). The ends were cut back, 1 base at V and 9 bases at J, with 19 bases in the middle. The CDR3 covers 16 residues. The germline CDR1 and CDR2 sequences are SGHTA and FQGTGA. CDR3 loop: CASSLIHNRVLGEQFF. For the CDR3, the DNA is TGTGCCAGCAGCTTAATTCATAACAGGGTTCTGGGTGAGCAGTTCTTC.

The CDR3 region is CASSPLDRGQQETQYF. The CDR3 DNA follows: TGTGCCAGCAGTCCCTTGGACAGGGGGCAACAAGAGACCCAGTACTTC. The V and J genes are TRBV6-6 and TRBJ2-5, with TRBD1 matching 11 bases. Germline CDR1 and CDR2: MNHNY and SVGAGI (reference sequence). The V segment lost 5 bases and the J segment 2 bases; nucleotides outside the gene matches: 7. This CDR3 has 16 residues.

The rearrangement links TRBV28 to TRBJ2-1; TRBD1 is a possible D gene (5 bases). Germline V gene sequence: CDR1 MDHEN, CDR2 SYDVKM. The length of the CDR3 is 12 residues. Trimming removed 6 bases at V and 5 bases at J, with 8 bases between. CDR3 sequence (DNA): TGTGCCAGCAGGACAGTAAACAATGAGCAGTTCTTC. It is translated as CASRTVNNEQFF.

The rearrangement uses TRBV11-3 and TRBJ2-7; no firm D call. Germline V gene data show CDR1 as SGHNT and CDR2 as YENEEA. Deletions cut 1 base from V and 4 bases from J, with 11 bases between. This CDR3 region has 14 residues. DNA for the CDR3: TGTGCCAGCAGCTTAGGCTCGGCAGGTTACGAGCAGTACTTC. Translated, it gives CASSLGSAGYEQYF.

The chain's CDR3 is CASSFGLAAHNEQFF. CDR3 bases: TGCGCCAGCAGCTTCGGACTAGCGGCCCACAATGAGCAGTTCTTC. The genes are TRBV5-1 and TRBJ2-1; 10 nucleotides agree with TRBD2. V trimming: 2 bases; J trimming: 5 bases; junction bases outside the gene matches: 4. Germline CDR1 is SGHRS and CDR2 is YFSETQ. The CDR3 spans 15 residues.

V gene TRBV6-5 combines with J gene TRBJ2-7; 7 bases match TRBD1. Germline CDR1 and CDR2: MNHEY and SVGAGI. Trimming removed 0 bases from V and 0 bases from J; junction bases left unmatched: 5. The CDR3 runs to 16 residues. CDR3 amino acids: CASSYSRQGDSYEQYF. In DNA form, the CDR3 reads TGTGCCAGCAGTTACTCGCGTCAGGGGGACTCCTACGAGCAGTACTTC.

The gene calls are TRBV19 and TRBJ2-7; perhaps TRBD1 as D (6 bases). The CDR3 loop spans 13 amino acids. CDR1 and CDR2 (germline): LNHDA, SQIVND (reference sequence). V lost 8 bases and J lost 5, with 16 bases in between. This CDR3 is CASGRGTVNEQYF. The CDR3 DNA follows: TGTGCCAGTGGAAGGGGGACGGTCAACGAGCAGTACTTC.

DNA of the CDR3: TGTGCCAGCAGCCCGGGACTACCCACAGATACGCAGTATTTT. This sequence encodes CASSPGLPTDTQYF. This chain links TRBV5-6 with TRBJ2-3; TRBD2 aligns across 7 bases. The V gene end was trimmed by 4 bases and the J gene end by 2 bases; junction bases not matched to a gene: 4. This CDR3 region has 14 residues. Germline V gene data show CDR1 as SGHDT and CDR2 as YYEEEE. The variable domain in full, completed from reference TRBV5-6 and TRBJ2-3, reads DAGVTQSPTHLIKTRGQQVTLRCSPKSGHDTVSWYQQALGQGPQFIFQYYEEEERQRGNFPDRFSGHQFPNYSSELNVNALLLGDSALYLCASSPGLPTDTQYFGPGTRLTVL.

This clone came up a few times. This CDR3 is CASRADRETQYF. In nucleotides, the CDR3 is TGTGCCAGTAGAGCGGACCGTGAGACCCAGTACTTC. The chain is built from TRBV11-2 and TRBJ2-5, with D perhaps TRBD2 (5 bases). CDR1 SGHAT and CDR2 FQNNGV come from the germline V gene. This CDR3 contains 12 residues. Trimming removed 9 bases from V and 5 bases from J, with 13 bases in between.

This clone was observed a few times. The chain carries TRBV7-2 and TRBJ1-1; D possibly corresponds to TRBD1 (6 bases). With 4 bases removed from V and 6 bases from J, the gap between germline ends came to 12 bases. This CDR3 spans 13 amino acids. Per the germline V gene, CDR1 is SGHTA and CDR2 is FQGNSA. CDR3 region: CASSSRGGSEAFF. DNA for the CDR3: TGTGCCAGCAGCTCCCGAGGGGGTTCTGAAGCTTTCTTT.

The V gene is TRBV5-4, the J gene TRBJ2-1; TRBD1 matches 7 bases. V was pared by 0 bases and J by 4 bases, with 4 bases of the junction left unmatched. The CDR3 totals 15 residues. Germline assignment: CDR1 SGHNT and CDR2 YYREEE (reference sequence). The CDR3 DNA sequence: TGTGCCAGCAGCTTGGACAGGGGTACGTACAATGAGCAGTTCTTC. Translating it yields CASSLDRGTYNEQFF.

This clone was observed a few times. V is TRBV28 and J is TRBJ1-4; TRBD1 aligns across 9 bases. V trimming: 4 bases; J trimming: 6 bases; junction bases outside the gene matches: 3. The V gene's germline CDR1 is MDHEN and CDR2 SYDVKM. The CDR3 spans 14 residues. The CDR3 nucleotides read TGTGCCAGCAGTTGGGACAGGGACGATGAAAAACTGTTTTTT. Translated: CASSWDRDDEKLFF.

The V gene is TRBV5-1, the J gene TRBJ2-7, with 10 positions matching TRBD2. Germline-derived CDR1 and CDR2 are SGHRS and YFSETQ. The CDR3 runs to 15 residues. Trimming at V came to 4 bases and at J to 1 base, leaving 5 bases not matched to a gene. The CDR3, as DNA: TGCGCCAGCAGCGTTCGGACTAGCGGATCCTACGAGCAGTACTTC. Its protein is CASSVRTSGSYEQYF.

The table lists this clone with a few counts. The chain links TRBV15 to TRBJ2-7; D perhaps matches TRBD2 (5 bases). The CDR3 has 15 residues. V dropped 0 bases and J dropped 6 bases, with 15 bases sitting between them. Germline CDR1 LNHNV, CDR2 YYDKDF (reference sequence). CDR3 sequence (DNA): TGTGCCACCAGCAGAGATCTTAGGTATGCGGGCGAGCAGTACTTC. Its translation: CATSRDLRYAGEQYF.

This clone showed up just a few times. This chain connects TRBV30 to TRBJ1-1, with 7 nucleotides matching TRBD1. The junction had 8 bases not matched to a gene; V was cut back by 2 bases and J by 2 bases. The CDR3 has 15 amino acids. Germline V gene sequence: CDR1 GTSNPN, CDR2 SVGIG (reference sequence). Here the CDR3 reads CAWSSLTGTNTEAFF. CDR3 nucleotides: TGTGCCTGGAGTTCTTTGACAGGGACCAACACTGAAGCTTTCTTT.

This clone was seen at least ten times. The chain has TRBV23-1 and TRBJ2-1; D possibly corresponds to TRBD2 (6 bases). TRBV23-1 is recorded as an ORF, its role being uncertain. The V and J ends lost 6 bases and 3 bases respectively, with 18 bases between them. CDR3 length equals 16 residues. In nucleotides, the CDR3 is TGCGCCAGCAGGCACCCTCGACTAGGTGTCTACAATGAGCAGTTCTTC. Its translation: CASRHPRLGVYNEQFF.

The CDR3, as DNA: TGTGCCAGCGCAATCCTACAGGGTTATACGCAGTATTTT. Translated, it gives CASAILQGYTQYF. J is TRBJ2-3 and V is TRBV7-2; tentative D call: TRBD1 (6 bases). Trimming removed 8 bases at V and 7 bases at J, with 16 bases between. Germline CDR1 reads SGHTA; CDR2 reads FQGNSA. The CDR3 consists of 13 residues.

This clone was recorded a few times. The chain combines TRBV12-5 with TRBJ2-1; 7 bases are a match to TRBD1. The CDR3 loop spans 14 amino acids. V lost 4 bases to trimming and J lost 8 bases; unmatched junction nucleotides: 8. CDR1 and CDR2 (germline): LGHNT, FRNRAP. CDR3 loop: CASGSTGSYDEQFF. CDR3 DNA sequence: TGTGCTAGTGGTTCGACAGGGTCTTACGATGAGCAGTTCTTC.

The chain employs TRBV19 and TRBJ2-3; 9 nucleotides align to TRBD1. With 6 bases clipped from V and 3 bases from J, the junction kept 10 bases outside the gene matches. In germline, CDR1 is LNHDA, CDR2 SQIVND (reference sequence). This CDR3 contains 16 residues. This CDR3 is CASRDTGGAGTDTQYF. For the CDR3, the DNA is TGTGCCAGTAGAGACACAGGGGGCGCGGGAACAGATACGCAGTATTTT. Drawing the rest from reference TRBV19 and TRBJ2-3, the complete variable domain is DGGITQSPKYLFRKEGQNVTLSCEQNLNHDAMYWYRQDPGQGLRLIYYSQIVNDFQKGDIAEGYSVSREKKESFPLTVTSAQKNPTAFYLCASRDTGGAGTDTQYFGPGTRLTVL.